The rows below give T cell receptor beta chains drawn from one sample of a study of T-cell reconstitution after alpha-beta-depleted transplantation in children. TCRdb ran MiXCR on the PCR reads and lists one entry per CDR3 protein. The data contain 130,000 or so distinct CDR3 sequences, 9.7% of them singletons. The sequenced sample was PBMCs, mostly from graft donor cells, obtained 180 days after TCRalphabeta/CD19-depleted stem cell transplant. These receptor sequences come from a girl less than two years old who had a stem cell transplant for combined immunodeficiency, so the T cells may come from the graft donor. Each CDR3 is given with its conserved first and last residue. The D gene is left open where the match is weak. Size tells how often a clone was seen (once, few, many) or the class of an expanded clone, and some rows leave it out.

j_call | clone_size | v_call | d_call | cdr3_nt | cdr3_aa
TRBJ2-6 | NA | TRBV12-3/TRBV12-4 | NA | TGTGCCAGCAGTTTAGCTGGGGGGGCCAACGTCCTGACTTTC | CASSLAGGANVLTF
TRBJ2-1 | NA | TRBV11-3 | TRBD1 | TGTGCCAGCACCGGGTGGACAGGGGGCTACAATGAGCAGTTCTTC | CASTGWTGGYNEQFF
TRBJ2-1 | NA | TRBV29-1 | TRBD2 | TGCAGCGTTAGGGGAGGGAGGAGGAATGAGCAGTTCTTC | CSVRGGRRNEQFF
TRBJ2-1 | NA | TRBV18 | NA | TGTGCCAGCTCACCATGGACATCTGTTGGGTTGAATGAGCAGTTCTTC | CASSPWTSVGLNEQFF
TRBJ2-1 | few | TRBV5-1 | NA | TGCGCCAGCAGCTTGGTTGTCCGGAATGAGCAGTTCTTC | CASSLVVRNEQFF
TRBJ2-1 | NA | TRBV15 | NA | TGTGCCACCAGCAGAGACACAGCCTCCTACAATGAGCAGTTCTTC | CATSRDTASYNEQFF
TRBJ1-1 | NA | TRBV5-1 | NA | TGCGCCAGCACCCCCATAGACAGCAGCACTGAAGCTTTCTTT | CASTPIDSSTEAFF
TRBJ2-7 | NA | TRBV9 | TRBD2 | TGTGCCAGCAGCGAAAGCGGGAGTTCCTCCTACGAGCAGTACTTC | CASSESGSSSYEQYF
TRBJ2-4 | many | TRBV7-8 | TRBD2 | TGTGCCAGCAGCTTAGCGCGGGGGGGAGAGGGCATTCAGTACTTC | CASSLARGGEGIQYF
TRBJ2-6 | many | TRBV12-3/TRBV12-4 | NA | TGTGCCAGCACCTTGCCCAGGGGAGCTGGGGCCAACGTCCTGACTTTC | CASTLPRGAGANVLTF
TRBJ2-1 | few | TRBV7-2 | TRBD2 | TGTGCCAGCAGCACTGGACTAGCGGGAGGCAATGAGCAGTTCTTC | CASSTGLAGGNEQFF
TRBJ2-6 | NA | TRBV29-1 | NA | TGCAGCCCCCCGGGCAGGGAGTGGGCTGGGGCCAACGTCCTGACTTTC | CSPPGREWAGANVLTF
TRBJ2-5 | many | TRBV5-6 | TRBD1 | TGTGCCAGCAGCTTTGGGACAGGGGTCTGGCGAGAGACCCAGTACTTC | CASSFGTGVWRETQYF
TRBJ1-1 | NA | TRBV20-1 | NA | TGCAGTGCCCAGAGACCGAACACTGAAGCTTTCTTT | CSAQRPNTEAFF
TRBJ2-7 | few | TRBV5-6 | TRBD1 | TGTGCCAGCAGCTTGTTGGGACAGCGACCCTACGAGCAGTACTTC | CASSLLGQRPYEQYF
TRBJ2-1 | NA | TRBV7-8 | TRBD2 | TGTGCCAGCAGCCCCGGGACTAGCGGGAAGTTCTTC | CASSPGTSGKFF
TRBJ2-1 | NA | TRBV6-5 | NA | TGTGCCAGCAGTTCGGTAATATTTTACAATGAGCAGTTCTTC | CASSSVIFYNEQFF
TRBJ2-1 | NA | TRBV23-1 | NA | TGCGCCAGCGGAACGCCAAATGAGCAGTTCTTC | CASGTPNEQFF
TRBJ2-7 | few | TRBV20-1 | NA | TGCAGTGCTAGCCGTGGGGCAGCCTACGAGCAGTACTTC | CSASRGAAYEQYF
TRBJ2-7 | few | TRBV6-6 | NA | TGTGCCAGCAGTCCAGAGACAGACGAGCAGTACTTC | CASSPETDEQYF
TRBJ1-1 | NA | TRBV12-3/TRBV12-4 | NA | TGTGCCAGCAGTTTCTCCAACCATAGGGAAGCGGGGTTGAGGACTGAAGCTTTCTTT | CASSFSNHREAGLRTEAFF
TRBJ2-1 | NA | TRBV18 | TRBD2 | TGTGCCAGCTCACCACAAACGAAGTATAGCGGGAGGGCCAGGGATGAGCAGTTCTTC | CASSPQTKYSGRARDEQFF
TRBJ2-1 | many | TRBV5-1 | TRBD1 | TGCGCCAGCAGCTTAGGGGGACAGGGGTACAATGAGCAGTTCTTC | CASSLGGQGYNEQFF
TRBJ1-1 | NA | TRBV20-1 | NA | TGCAGTGCTAGAGATGACAGCCTGAACACTGAAGCTTTCTTT | CSARDDSLNTEAFF
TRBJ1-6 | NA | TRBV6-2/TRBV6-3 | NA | TGTGCCAGCAGTCTTATCGGGAGTCGGTATTCACCCCTCCACTTT | CASSLIGSRYSPLHF
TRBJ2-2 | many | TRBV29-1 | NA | TGCAGCGTTGACAGTCAGAACACCGGGGAGCTGTTTTTT | CSVDSQNTGELFF
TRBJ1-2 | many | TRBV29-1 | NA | TGCAGCGTTTCTATATACCGGGACGGGCCTAACTATGGCTACACCTTC | CSVSIYRDGPNYGYTF
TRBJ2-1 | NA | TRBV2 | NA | TGTGCCAGCAGTGTCCCCCAAAACGGTCGACTCTACAATGAGCAGTTCTTC | CASSVPQNGRLYNEQFF
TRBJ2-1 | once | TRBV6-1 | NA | TGTGCCAGCAAGGGGTTGAGGGATGAGCAGTTCTTC | CASKGLRDEQFF
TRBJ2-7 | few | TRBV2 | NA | TGTGCCAGCAACTCCCGACAGCCCTACGAGCAGTACTTC | CASNSRQPYEQYF
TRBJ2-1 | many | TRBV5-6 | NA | TGTGCCAGCAGCTTGGAGACAGAGCCGCAGTTCTTC | CASSLETEPQFF
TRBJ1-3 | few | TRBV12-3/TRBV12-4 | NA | TGTGCCAGCAGTTTCTCCCCGGTGGGGCCTGGAAACACCATATATTTT | CASSFSPVGPGNTIYF
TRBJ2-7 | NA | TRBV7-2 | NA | TGTGCCAGCAGTTCACCGGGACACTTCATCTCCTACGAGCAGTACTTC | CASSSPGHFISYEQYF
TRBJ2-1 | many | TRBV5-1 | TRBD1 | TGCGCCAGCAGCTTGGTGGGGCAGGGGGCAGACAATGAGCAGTTCTTC | CASSLVGQGADNEQFF
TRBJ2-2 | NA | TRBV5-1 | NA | TGCGCCAGCAGTCAACGGGGCCCCTTAAACACCGGGGAGCTGTTTTTT | CASSQRGPLNTGELFF
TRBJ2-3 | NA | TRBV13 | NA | TGTGCCAGCAGCTTAGAGGGAGGTTCTCCCACAGATACGCAGTATTTT | CASSLEGGSPTDTQYF
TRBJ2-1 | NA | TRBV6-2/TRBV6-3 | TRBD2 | TGTGCCAGCAGTTTAGAAGCGGGGGTCAATGAGCAGTTCTTC | CASSLEAGVNEQFF
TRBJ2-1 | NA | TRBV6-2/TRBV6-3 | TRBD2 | TGTGCCAGCAGTACCTCGGGACTAGCGAGGGATGAGCGGTTCTTC | CASSTSGLARDERFF
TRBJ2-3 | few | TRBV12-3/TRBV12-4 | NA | TGTGCCAGCAGTTCCGGGGAGGAGATCACAGATACGCAGTATTTT | CASSSGEEITDTQYF
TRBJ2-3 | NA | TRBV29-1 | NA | TGCAGCGTTGATGAGGGGGGGAGTACAGATACGCAGTATTTT | CSVDEGGSTDTQYF
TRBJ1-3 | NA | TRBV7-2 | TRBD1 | TGTGCCAGCAGCTTCCGACAGGGAGGGTCTGGAAACACCATATATTTT | CASSFRQGGSGNTIYF
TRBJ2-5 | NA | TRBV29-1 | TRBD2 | TGCAGCGTTGAAGATCGACTAGCGGGGGGGCGAGAGACCCAGTACTTC | CSVEDRLAGGRETQYF
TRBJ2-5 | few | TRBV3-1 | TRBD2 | TGTGCCAGCAGCCAAGGCCCAGGGACTAGCGGGAGATGGGGGGAGACCCAGTACTTC | CASSQGPGTSGRWGETQYF
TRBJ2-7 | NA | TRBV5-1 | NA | TGCGCCAGCAGTCCCGTCGCCGTGAGCTCCTACGAGCAGTACTTC | CASSPVAVSSYEQYF
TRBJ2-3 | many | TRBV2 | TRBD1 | TGTGCCAGTGACAGGGGCACAGATACGCAGTATTTT | CASDRGTDTQYF